Listed below are T cell receptor beta chains from one sample, sequenced in a study of blood T cell repertoires in COVID-19. The table came from immunoSEQ multiplex PCR; TCRdb's copy has only in-frame clones and leaves some out. The table lists under 400,000 clones, about 86% of them singletons. What was sequenced was PBMCs or T cells enriched from blood (not recorded which). The receptors stem from a woman aged 40 to 50 with acute COVID-19. Both conserved end residues are part of each CDR3. D genes are given only for firm matches. Clone size is stated in some rows and not others, as once, few, many or a class when expanded.

CDR3: CASSIISGGRTDTQYF; DNA: TGTGCCAGTAGTATTATAAGCGGGGGCCGCACAGATACGCAGTATTTT; length: 16; size: -; V: TRBV19; D: TRBD2; J: TRBJ2-3
CDR3: CASSPGGSYEQYF; DNA: TGTGCCAGCTCACCGGGGGGTTCCTACGAGCAGTACTTC; length: 13; size: -; V: TRBV18; D: -; J: TRBJ2-7
CDR3: CSVLPTGAPYDEQYF; DNA: TGCAGCGTTCTACCGACAGGGGCCCCCTACGACGAGCAGTACTTC; length: 15; size: once; V: TRBV29-1; D: TRBD1; J: TRBJ2-7
CDR3: CASSPGIQKSYEQYF; DNA: TGTGCCAGTAGCCCAGGGATACAAAAATCCTACGAGCAGTACTTC; length: 15; size: few; V: TRBV19; D: -; J: TRBJ2-7
CDR3: CASSPERGDPNIQYF; DNA: TGTGCCAGCAGCCCCGAGCGGGGGGACCCAAACATTCAGTACTTC; length: 15; size: once; V: TRBV5-4; D: TRBD2; J: TRBJ2-4
CDR3: CASGWTGVDEQFF; DNA: TGTGCCAGCGGCTGGACAGGGGTTGATGAGCAGTTCTTC; length: 13; size: -; V: TRBV7-9; D: TRBD1; J: TRBJ2-1
CDR3: CASSYGTTLETQYF; DNA: TGTGCCAGCAGCTACGGGACTACTCTAGAGACCCAGTACTTC; length: 14; size: few; V: TRBV7-2; D: TRBD2; J: TRBJ2-5
CDR3: CASSLGGTGGAKTEAFF; DNA: TGCGCCAGCAGCTTGGGAGGGACAGGGGGCGCGAAGACTGAAGCTTTCTTT; length: 17; size: -; V: TRBV5-1; D: TRBD1; J: TRBJ1-1
CDR3: CASSQDIGGGNEQFF; DNA: TGTGCCAGCAGCCAAGATATTGGCGGGGGGAATGAGCAGTTCTTC; length: 15; size: -; V: TRBV3-1/TRBV3-2; D: TRBD2; J: TRBJ2-1
CDR3: CASSSPRTQYF; DNA: TGTGCCAGCAGTTCCCCTAGGACCCAGTACTTC; length: 11; size: -; V: TRBV28; D: -; J: TRBJ2-5
CDR3: CATKGELAGKNIQYF; DNA: TGTGCCACTAAGGGCGAACTAGCGGGCAAAAACATTCAGTACTTC; length: 15; size: -; V: TRBV15; D: TRBD2; J: TRBJ2-4
CDR3: CASSPLQGAGNTIYF; DNA: TGTGCCAGCAGCCCGCTTCAGGGTGCAGGAAACACCATATATTTT; length: 15; size: -; V: TRBV7-9; D: -; J: TRBJ1-3
CDR3: CASSLARGQGSTEAFF; DNA: TGCGCCAGCAGCTTGGCCAGGGGGCAGGGGAGCACTGAAGCTTTCTTT; length: 16; size: few; V: TRBV5-1; D: TRBD1; J: TRBJ1-1
CDR3: CASSPRQGSGNTIYF; DNA: TGTGCCAGCTCACCACGACAGGGATCGGGAAACACCATATATTTT; length: 15; size: -; V: TRBV18; D: TRBD1; J: TRBJ1-3
CDR3: CASSQETLAGGRYEQYF; DNA: TGTGCCAGCAGCCAAGAAACGCTAGCGGGGGGAAGATACGAGCAGTACTTC; length: 17; size: -; V: TRBV14; D: TRBD2; J: TRBJ2-7
CDR3: CASSQGIGDRTSSYNEQFF; DNA: TGTGCCAGCAGCCAAGGAATCGGGGACCGGACTAGCTCCTACAATGAGCAGTTCTTC; length: 19; size: -; V: TRBV4-2; D: TRBD2; J: TRBJ2-1
CDR3: CASSIVATDSGNTIYF; DNA: TGTGCCAGTAGTATAGTGGCCACAGACTCTGGAAACACCATATATTTT; length: 16; size: -; V: TRBV19; D: -; J: TRBJ1-3
CDR3: CASSRGADTQYF; DNA: TGTGCCAGCAGCCGCGGAGCAGATACGCAGTATTTT; length: 12; size: once; V: TRBV6-5; D: -; J: TRBJ2-3
CDR3: CASSQGLAVQETQYF; DNA: TGTGCCAGCAGCCAGGGACTAGCGGTCCAAGAGACCCAGTACTTC; length: 15; size: once; V: TRBV9; D: TRBD2; J: TRBJ2-5
CDR3: CASWGRHSPLHF; DNA: TGTGCCAGCTGGGGGCGGCATTCACCCCTCCACTTT; length: 12; size: -; V: TRBV27; D: -; J: TRBJ1-6
CDR3: CASSLDDGANEQFF; DNA: TGTGCCAGCAGCTTAGATGACGGAGCTAATGAGCAGTTCTTC; length: 14; size: -; V: TRBV7-2; D: -; J: TRBJ2-1
CDR3: CASSLSRDEQFF; DNA: TGTGCCAGCAGTTTATCACGGGATGAGCAGTTCTTC; length: 12; size: -; V: TRBV28; D: -; J: TRBJ2-1